This TCR beta chain was recorded in a study of cytomegalovirus exposure and HLA in healthy donors. 13 Jbeta primers and 60 Vbeta primers were used for the PCR. Sequencing used immunoSEQ multiplex PCR; TCRdb keeps in-frame clones, though not all of them. The sample shows around 180,000 clones, around 80% of them seen only once. The V gene's germline CDR1 is SGHRS and CDR2 YFSETQ. With 4 bases clipped from V and 4 bases from J, the junction kept 8 bases outside the gene matches. This CDR3 is built from 14 residues. Study conclusions and caveats: In vitro experiments confirmed that three CMV-associated chains were specific for CMV antigens.

For this clone: The antigen remains undetermined.

The chain uses TRBV5-1 and TRBJ2-7, with 7 bases aligning to TRBD1. This clonotype originated in a girl aged 2-9 years in good health and CMV-seropositive. Sequencing was performed on PBMCs. In DNA form, the CDR3 reads TGCGCCAGCAGCGCCCCGGGACAGAAATACGAGCAGTACTTC. Its translation: CASSAPGQKYEQYF.